These T cell receptor beta chains were read from a single sample in a study of T cell changes during pregnancy in multiple sclerosis. TCRdb's table, derived via immunoSEQ multiplex PCR, lists solely in-frame clones and lacks some. The sample contains roughly 41,000 clones, 89% of which appear only once. The sample was CD4+ T cells from peripheral blood mononuclear cells, taken in the first trimester of pregnancy. These receptors came from a female donor with multiple sclerosis, enrolled in a pregnancy study. CDR3s include the opening cysteine and the closing phenylalanine or tryptophan. Size tells how often a clone was seen (once, few, many) or the class of an expanded clone, and some rows leave it out.

v_call,j_call,clone_size,cdr3_aa
TRBV10-2,TRBJ2-7,.,CASRGLVSYEQYF
TRBV15,TRBJ2-1,.,CATSREVAGGRYNEQFF
TRBV28,TRBJ1-2,.,CASSRQGMGYGYTF
TRBV4-3,TRBJ2-5,.,CASSPRLAGGSEGETQYF
TRBV6-6,TRBJ1-2,.,CASSYLGREGYTF
TRBV19,TRBJ2-1,.,CASSREGNSYNEQFF
TRBV7-9,TRBJ1-3,.,CASSLGQPNSGNTIYF
TRBV5-4,TRBJ2-3,.,CASSPGGVAGGQDTDTQYF
TRBV6-5,TRBJ2-6,.,CASANEKSGANVLTF
TRBV6-1,TRBJ2-1,.,CASSGPRSFRASPNEQFF
TRBV5-6,TRBJ2-2,.,CASSRRGGRSSTGELFF
TRBV6-4,TRBJ2-2,.,CASAFTAGGRTGELFF
TRBV4-3,TRBJ2-1,.,CASSPRTSASYNEQFF
TRBV9,TRBJ2-5,.,CASSVEWGREETQYF
TRBV19,TRBJ2-5,.,CASSAGLAGGRETQYF
TRBV4-2,TRBJ2-3,once,CASSQDPRTDTQYF
TRBV7-2,TRBJ2-2,.,CASSWAGYTGELFF
TRBV4-1,TRBJ2-7,.,CASSQVPGFEQYF
TRBV4-1,TRBJ2-7,once,CASSQDTGQGWGPPYEQYF
TRBV29-1,TRBJ2-2,.,CSVVGRVTGELFF
TRBV10-3,TRBJ2-1,.,CAISGGTTSYNEQFF
TRBV18,TRBJ1-2,once,CASSPPAGGYGYTF
TRBV2,TRBJ2-7,.,CASRMAGAAYEQYF
TRBV18,TRBJ2-1,.,CASSPRTSGSYNEQFF
TRBV29-1,TRBJ2-2,.,CSVESGTGWGGELFF
TRBV7-9,TRBJ1-1,.,CASSQEGGTEAFF
TRBV5-6,TRBJ2-1,.,CASTSWGSAYSEQFF
TRBV7-3,TRBJ2-3,.,CASSSVAGGSTDTQYF
TRBV9,TRBJ2-2,.,CASSETTNTGELFF
TRBV6-6,TRBJ1-2,.,CASSTPRTGDRGYTF
TRBV5-1,TRBJ2-2,.,CASSSGTGNTGELFF
TRBV29-1,TRBJ2-5,.,CSVDWDGSRIAGGFETQYF
TRBV5-4,TRBJ1-2,.,CASSLDPRAGLDGYTF
TRBV11-2,TRBJ1-2,.,CASSSRTGGYTF
TRBV7-6,TRBJ2-7,.,CASSLGAEPNYEQYF
TRBV19,TRBJ1-4,once,CASKRDRAYATNEKLFF
TRBV7-9,TRBJ2-1,.,CAVLLAGAYNEQFF
TRBV19,TRBJ1-4,.,CASRGQGGEKLFF
TRBV10-3,TRBJ1-3,.,CATSGSGNTIYF
TRBV7-8,TRBJ2-3,.,CASSLQGRTSGILPDTQYF
TRBV7-9,TRBJ2-3,.,CASSLLSTSTDTQYF
TRBV5-1,TRBJ2-4,.,CASSSQMSGNNIQYF
TRBV25-1,TRBJ1-5,.,CASTPMGWEGSNQPQHF
TRBV5-4,TRBJ2-3,once,CASSLDGNTDTQYF
TRBV7-9,TRBJ1-1,.,CASSSGQAIFEAFF
TRBV7-9,TRBJ2-2,.,CASSLRSSGSSSGELFF
TRBV15,TRBJ1-1,once,CATSRDPGNTEAFF
TRBV4-1,TRBJ2-7,.,CASSHRRGGDEQYF
TRBV19,TRBJ2-1,.,CASSVTSGRAGRLYNEQFF
TRBV11-2,TRBJ2-3,.,CASSLAWGSSGSTDTQYF
TRBV5-1,TRBJ2-7,.,CASSFGRDIYEQYF
TRBV7-9,TRBJ1-3,.,CASSYKGGGNTIYF
TRBV9,TRBJ1-4,few,CASSVGVGGEKLFF
TRBV7-2,TRBJ1-5,.,CASSFLGVNQPQHF
TRBV7-6,TRBJ2-1,once,CASSSARDDGEQFF
TRBV6-5,TRBJ1-1,.,CASRPDRGEFTEAFF
TRBV19,TRBJ2-1,.,CASSIPGQGKQSEQFF